The T cell receptor beta chain under discussion was sequenced for a study of blood T cell repertoires in COVID-19. Self-reported history from a screening survey and questionnaire set each donor's cohort. All recovered Cohort 3 donors got two negative PCRs, got clearance, or saw symptom resolution. Profiling relied on immunoSEQ multiplex PCR, and the TCRdb table lists in-frame clones only, not all of them. This sample has 310,000 or so clones; 87% occur once, and the top ten carry approximately 5.2%. The V gene end was trimmed by 4 bases and the J gene end by 2 bases; junction bases not matched to a gene: 5. The CDR3 totals 15 residues. Looked up from germline, CDR1 is SGDLS and CDR2 is YYNGEE.

Material for sequencing was PBMCs or T cells enriched from blood (not recorded which). This sequence originates from a woman aged 25 to 39 who had recovered from COVID-19. The rearrangement uses TRBV9 and TRBJ1-5; 8 bases are a match to TRBD1. For the CDR3, the DNA is TGTGCCAGCAGCCGGACAGGGCTTGGCAATCAGCCCCAGCATTTT. Its translation is CASSRTGLGNQPQHF.